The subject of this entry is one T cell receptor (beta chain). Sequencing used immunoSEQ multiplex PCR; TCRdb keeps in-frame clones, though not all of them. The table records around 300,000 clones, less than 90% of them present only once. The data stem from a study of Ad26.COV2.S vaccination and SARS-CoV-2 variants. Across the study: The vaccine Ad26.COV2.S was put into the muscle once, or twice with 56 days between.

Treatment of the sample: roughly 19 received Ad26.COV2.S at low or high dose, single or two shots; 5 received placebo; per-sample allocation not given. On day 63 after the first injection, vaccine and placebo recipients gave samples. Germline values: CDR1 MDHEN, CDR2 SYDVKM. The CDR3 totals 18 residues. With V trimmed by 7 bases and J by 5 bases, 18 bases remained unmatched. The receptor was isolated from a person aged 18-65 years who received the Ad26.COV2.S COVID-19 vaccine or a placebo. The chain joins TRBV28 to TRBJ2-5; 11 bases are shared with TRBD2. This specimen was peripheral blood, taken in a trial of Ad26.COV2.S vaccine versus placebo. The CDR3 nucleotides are TGTGCCAGCACCTCCCCCCTATTTGCTAGCGGGGGGAGGGAGACCCAGTACTTC. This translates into CASTSPLFASGGRETQYF. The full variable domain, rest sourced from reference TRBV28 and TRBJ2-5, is DVKVTQSSRYLVKRTGEKVFLECVQDMDHENMFWYRQDPGLGLRLIYFSYDVKMKEKGDIPEGYSVSREKKERFSLILESASTNQTSMYLCASTSPLFASGGRETQYFGPGTRLLVL.